This TCR beta chain was retrieved from a study of CXCR3-negative and CXCR3-positive naive CD8 T cells. Judged by frequency, this clonotype is medium-sized. 5' RACE that incorporated UMI labels was used to prepare the TRB cDNA libraries. With the 5' RACE reads reprocessed, TCRdb shows one record per CDR3 protein and no DNA. The sample includes around 8,000 distinct CDR3 sequences. This TCR derives from a human donor in good health. Some clones in this sample may be carry-over from other donors' samples. Sequences were obtained from naive CXCR3- CD8+ T cells from blood. The subset denotes: CD45RO-CCR7+CD27+CD95- naive CD8+ T cells lacking CXCR3 (TNR3-).

CDR3 loop: CASSLNPGLADTDTQYF. V gene TRBV7-2 combines with J gene TRBJ2-3; the TCRdb call, TRBD2, lacks DNA for checking. CDR3 size: 17 residues. Germline V gives CDR1 SGHTA, CDR2 FQGNSA.